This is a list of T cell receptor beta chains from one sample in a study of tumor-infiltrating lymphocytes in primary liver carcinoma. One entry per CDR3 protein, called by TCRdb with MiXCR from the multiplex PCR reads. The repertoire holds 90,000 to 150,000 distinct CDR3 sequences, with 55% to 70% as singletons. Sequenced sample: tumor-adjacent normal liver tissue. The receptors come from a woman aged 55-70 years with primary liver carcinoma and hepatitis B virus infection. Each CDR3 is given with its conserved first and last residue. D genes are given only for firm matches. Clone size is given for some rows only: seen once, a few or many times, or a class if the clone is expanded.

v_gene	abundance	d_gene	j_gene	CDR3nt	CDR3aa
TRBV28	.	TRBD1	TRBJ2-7	TGTTCCAGCAGTTTATCGACAGGGGTCTCCTACGAGCAGTACTTC	CSSSLSTGVSYEQYF
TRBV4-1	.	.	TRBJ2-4	TGCGCCAGCAGCCCCTTCGGGGATGCCCAAAACATCCAGTACTTC	CASSPFGDAQNIQYF
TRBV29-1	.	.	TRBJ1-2	TGCAACATTGAGGACAAGAGCTATGGCTACACCTTC	CNIEDKSYGYTF
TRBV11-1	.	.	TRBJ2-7	TGTGCCAACAGCCCTCGGACAGTAGGACTACGCAAGCAGTACTTC	CANSPRTVGLRKQYF
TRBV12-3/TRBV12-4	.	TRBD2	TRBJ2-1	TGTGCCAGCACTTTGGGGGTAGCGGGACTCAATAAGCAGTTCTTC	CASTLGVAGLNKQFF
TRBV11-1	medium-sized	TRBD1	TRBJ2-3	TGTGCCAGCACCCAGACAGGGCGCACAGATACGCAGTATTTT	CASTQTGRTDTQYF
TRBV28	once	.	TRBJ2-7	TGTTCCAGCAGTGTTACTAGCTACGAGCAGTACTTC	CSSSVTSYEQYF
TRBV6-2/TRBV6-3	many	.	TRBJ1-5	TGTGCCAGCAGTTACACGCATCAGCCCCAGCATTTT	CASSYTHQPQHF
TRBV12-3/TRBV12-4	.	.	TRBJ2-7	TGTACCAGCAGTTTAGTCGCAGCCTACGACCAGTACTTC	CTSSLVAAYDQYF
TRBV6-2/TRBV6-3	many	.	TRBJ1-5	TGTGCCAGCAGTTATCCCCGGGGCAATCAGCCCCAGCATTTT	CASSYPRGNQPQHF
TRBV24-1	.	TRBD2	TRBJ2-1	TGTGCCATCAGTGATTCTGGGCGGGGGGGCGGTGAGCAGTTCTTC	CAISDSGRGGGEQFF
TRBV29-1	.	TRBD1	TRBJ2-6	TGCAGCGTTGAAGCCCCTCCCGGGACAGGGGATACTGGGGCCAACGTCCTGGCTTTC	CSVEAPPGTGDTGANVLAF
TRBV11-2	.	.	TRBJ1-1	TGTGCCAGCAGCTTAGATCGCCTACCAGACAGTGAAGCTTTCTTT	CASSLDRLPDSEAFF
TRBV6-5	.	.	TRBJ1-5	TGTGCCAGCGACCCCTGGACAAATCAGCCCCAACATTTT	CASDPWTNQPQHF
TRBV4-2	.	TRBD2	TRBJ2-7	TGTGCCAGCAGCCAAGAACCTAGCGGGTCCTACGAGCAGTACTTC	CASSQEPSGSYEQYF
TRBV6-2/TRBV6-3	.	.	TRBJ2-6	TGTGCCAGCGGCCCAGACTCTGGGGCCAACGTCCTGACTTTC	CASGPDSGANVLTF
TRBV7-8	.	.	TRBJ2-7	TGTGCCAGCAGCTTAGGGGCTAGGGCCCCTCCCTACGAGCAGTACTTC	CASSLGARAPPYEQYF
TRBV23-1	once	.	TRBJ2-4	TGCGCCAGCAGACCGAGAAGGGGCAAAAACATTCAGTACTTC	CASRPRRGKNIQYF
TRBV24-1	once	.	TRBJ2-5	TGTGCCACCAGTGACCGGGACGGCCATGGAAAGACCCAGTACTTC	CATSDRDGHGKTQYF
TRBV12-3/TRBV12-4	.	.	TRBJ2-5	TGTGTCAACAGTTTGGTTTGGACCCCACGGGAGACCCAGTACTTC	CVNSLVWTPRETQYF
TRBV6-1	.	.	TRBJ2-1	TGCGCCAGCGGACGAGAGGCGGGTGACTACAATGGGCAGTTCTTC	CASGREAGDYNGQFF
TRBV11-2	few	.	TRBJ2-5	TGTGCCAGCGGCCAAATGTACCAGGAGACCCAGTACTTC	CASGQMYQETQYF
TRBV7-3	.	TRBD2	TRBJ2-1	TGTCCCAGCAGCGTTACTAGCGGGAACAATGAGCAGTTCTTC	CPSSVTSGNNEQFF
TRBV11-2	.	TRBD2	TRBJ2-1	TGTGCCAGCATCTGGGGGGGGGAGGGAACCAACAATGAGCAGTTCTTC	CASIWGGEGTNNEQFF
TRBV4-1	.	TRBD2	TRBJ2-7	TGCGCCAGCAACCAAACTAGCGGGGGAACCTACGAGCAGTATTTC	CASNQTSGGTYEQYF
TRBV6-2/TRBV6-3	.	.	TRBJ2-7	TGTACCAGTAGTTACCCGCTAGTGGGAGACTACGAGCAGTACTTC	CTSSYPLVGDYEQYF
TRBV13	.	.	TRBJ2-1	TGTGTCAGCAGCTCAAGGAGGGGACACAGGGAGCAGTTCTTC	CVSSSRRGHREQFF
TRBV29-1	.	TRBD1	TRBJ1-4	TGCAGCGGTATGACAGGGTGTAATGAAAAACCGTTTTTT	CSGMTGCNEKPFF
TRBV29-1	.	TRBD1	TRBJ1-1	TGCAGCGTTAGCCAAACTGGGACAGGGAACACTGAAGCTTTCTTT	CSVSQTGTGNTEAFF
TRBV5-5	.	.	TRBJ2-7	TGTGCCGGCAGCTTGGGGGTCTCCTATGAGCAGTACTTC	CAGSLGVSYEQYF
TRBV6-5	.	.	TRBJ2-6	TGTGCCAGCAGTCCAACAACCTCTGGGGCCAACGTACTGACTTTC	CASSPTTSGANVLTF
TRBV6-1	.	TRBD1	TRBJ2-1	TGTGCCAGCAGCGCCGACAGGGGGTGGAATGGGCAGTTCTTC	CASSADRGWNGQFF
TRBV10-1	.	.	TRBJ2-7	TGCGCCAGCAGTGCGTCTCAGGGGAGAGGCTACGAGCAGTACTTC	CASSASQGRGYEQYF
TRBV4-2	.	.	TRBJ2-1	TGTGCCAGCAACCAAGATGTAGGAGTACCTAGTGAGCAGTTCTTC	CASNQDVGVPSEQFF
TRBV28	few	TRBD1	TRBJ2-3	TGTGCCAGCAGCACCGGACAGGGTTACACAGATACGCAGTATTTT	CASSTGQGYTDTQYF
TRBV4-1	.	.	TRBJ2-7	TGCGCCAGTAGCCGAGAAGGACAGTGGACCACCCCCTACGAGCAGTACTTC	CASSREGQWTTPYEQYF
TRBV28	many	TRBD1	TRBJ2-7	TGTGCCTCGCGGACAGGGTCCTCCTACGAGCAGTACTTC	CASRTGSSYEQYF
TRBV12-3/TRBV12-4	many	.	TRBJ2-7	TGTGCCAGCAGTTTCGACAGCTACGAGCAGTACTTC	CASSFDSYEQYF
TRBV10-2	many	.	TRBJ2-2	TGCGCCAGCAGTGAAAACACCGGGGAGCTGTTTTTT	CASSENTGELFF
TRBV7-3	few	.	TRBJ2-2	TGTGCCAGCAGCTTAGGGGTGTCCGGGGAGCTGTTTTTT	CASSLGVSGELFF
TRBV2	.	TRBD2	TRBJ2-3	TGTGCCAGCAGTAGACTAGCCTCCGGCACAGATACGCAGTATTTT	CASSRLASGTDTQYF
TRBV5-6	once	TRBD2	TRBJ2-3	TGTGCCAGGAGCCCACGGGGGGGTACGCAGTATTTT	CARSPRGGTQYF
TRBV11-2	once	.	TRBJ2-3	TGTGCCAGCGGCTTAGATCAAGGAGGTACGCAGTATTTT	CASGLDQGGTQYF
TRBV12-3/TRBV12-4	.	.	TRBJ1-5	TGTGGCAACACCCCGTCGGGTAGCAATCAGCCCCAGCATTTT	CGNTPSGSNQPQHF
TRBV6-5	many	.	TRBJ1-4	TGTGCCAGCAGTTACGGGGCCCGTGACTCTGAAAAACTGTTTTTT	CASSYGARDSEKLFF
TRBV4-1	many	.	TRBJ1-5	TGCGCCAGCAGCCAAGATGGCATACCCAGCAATCAGCCCCAGCATTTT	CASSQDGIPSNQPQHF
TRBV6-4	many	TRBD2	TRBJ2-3	TGTGCCAGCAGTGAGTCTAGCGGGTCTAGCACAGATACGCAGTATTTT	CASSESSGSSTDTQYF